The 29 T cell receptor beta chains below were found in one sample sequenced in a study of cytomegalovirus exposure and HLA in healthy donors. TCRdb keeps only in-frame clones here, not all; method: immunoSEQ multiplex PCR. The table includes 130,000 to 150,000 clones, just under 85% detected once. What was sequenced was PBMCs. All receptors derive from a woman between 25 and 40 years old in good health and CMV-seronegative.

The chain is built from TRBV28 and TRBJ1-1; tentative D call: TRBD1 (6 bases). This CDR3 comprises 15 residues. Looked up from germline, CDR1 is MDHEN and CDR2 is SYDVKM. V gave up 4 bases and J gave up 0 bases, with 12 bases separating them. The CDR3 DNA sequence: TGTGCCAGCAGTTCCCCGGGACAAGTGAACACTGAAGCTTTCTTT. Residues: CASSSPGQVNTEAFF.

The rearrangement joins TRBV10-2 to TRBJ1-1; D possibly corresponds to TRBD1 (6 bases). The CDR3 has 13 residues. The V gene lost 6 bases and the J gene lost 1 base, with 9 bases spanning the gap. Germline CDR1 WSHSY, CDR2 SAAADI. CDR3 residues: CASSGQPNTEAFF. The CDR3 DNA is TGCGCCAGCAGCGGACAGCCGAACACTGAAGCTTTCTTT.

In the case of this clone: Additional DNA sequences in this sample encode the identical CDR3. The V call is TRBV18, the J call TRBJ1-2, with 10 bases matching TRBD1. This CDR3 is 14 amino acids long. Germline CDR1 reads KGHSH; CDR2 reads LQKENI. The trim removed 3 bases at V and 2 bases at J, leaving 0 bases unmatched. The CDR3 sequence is CASSPGQGNYGYTF. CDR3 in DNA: TGTGCCAGCTCACCGGGACAGGGGAACTATGGCTACACCTTC.

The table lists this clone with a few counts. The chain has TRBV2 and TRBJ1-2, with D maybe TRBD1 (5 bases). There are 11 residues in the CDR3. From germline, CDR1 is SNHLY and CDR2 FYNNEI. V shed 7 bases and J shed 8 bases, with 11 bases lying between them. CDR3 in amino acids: CASIIWGGYTF. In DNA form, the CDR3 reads TGTGCCAGCATCATATGGGGCGGCTACACCTTC.

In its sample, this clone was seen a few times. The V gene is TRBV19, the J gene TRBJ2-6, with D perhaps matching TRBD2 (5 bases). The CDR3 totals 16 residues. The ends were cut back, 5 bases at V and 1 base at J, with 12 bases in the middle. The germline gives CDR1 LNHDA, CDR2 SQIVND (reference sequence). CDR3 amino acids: CASSVIEGSGANVLTF. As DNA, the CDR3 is TGTGCCAGTAGTGTTATTGAGGGTTCTGGGGCCAACGTCCTGACTTTC.

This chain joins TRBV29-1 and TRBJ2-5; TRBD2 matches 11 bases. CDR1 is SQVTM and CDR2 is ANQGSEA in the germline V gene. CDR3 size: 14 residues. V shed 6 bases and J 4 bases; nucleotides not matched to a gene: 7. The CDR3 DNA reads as TGCAGCGTGGATCTAGCGGGGGGATTAGAGACCCAGTACTTC. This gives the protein CSVDLAGGLETQYF.

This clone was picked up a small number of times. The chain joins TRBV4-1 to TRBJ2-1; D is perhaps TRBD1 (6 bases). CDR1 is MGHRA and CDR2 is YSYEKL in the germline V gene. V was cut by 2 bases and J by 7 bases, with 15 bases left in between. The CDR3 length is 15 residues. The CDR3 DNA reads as TGCGCCAGCAGCCAACCGTTTCACAGGGAGAATGAGCAGTTCTTC. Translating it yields CASSQPFHRENEQFF.

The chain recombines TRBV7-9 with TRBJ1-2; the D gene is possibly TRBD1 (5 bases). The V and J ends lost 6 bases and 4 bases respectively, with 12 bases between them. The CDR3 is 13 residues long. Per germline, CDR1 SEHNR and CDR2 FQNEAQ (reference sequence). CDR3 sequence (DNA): TGTGCCAGCAGTTTAACAGGCTCCTATGGCTACACCTTC. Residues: CASSLTGSYGYTF.

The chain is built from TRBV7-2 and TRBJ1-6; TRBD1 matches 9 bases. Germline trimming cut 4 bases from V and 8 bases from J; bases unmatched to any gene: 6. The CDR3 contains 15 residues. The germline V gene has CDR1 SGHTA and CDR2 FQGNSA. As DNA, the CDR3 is TGTGCCAGCAGCTCGGGACAGGGAGGAGATTCACCCCTCCACTTT. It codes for CASSSGQGGDSPLHF.

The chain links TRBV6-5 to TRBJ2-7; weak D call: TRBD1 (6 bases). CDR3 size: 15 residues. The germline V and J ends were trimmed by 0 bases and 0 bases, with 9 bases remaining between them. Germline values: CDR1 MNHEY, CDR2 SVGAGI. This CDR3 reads CASSYSQGSSYEQYF. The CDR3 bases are TGTGCCAGCAGTTACTCCCAGGGGAGCTCCTACGAGCAGTACTTC.

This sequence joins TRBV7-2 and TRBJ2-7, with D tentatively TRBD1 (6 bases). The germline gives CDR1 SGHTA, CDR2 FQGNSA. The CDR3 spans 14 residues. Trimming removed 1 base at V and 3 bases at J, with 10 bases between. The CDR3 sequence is CASSLGGGLYEQYF. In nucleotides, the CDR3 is TGTGCCAGCAGCTTAGGTGGGGGCCTCTACGAGCAGTACTTC.

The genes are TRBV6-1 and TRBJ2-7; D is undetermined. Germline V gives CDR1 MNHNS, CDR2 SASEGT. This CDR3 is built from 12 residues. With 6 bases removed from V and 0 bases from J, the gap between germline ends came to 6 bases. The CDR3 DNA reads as TGTGCCAGCAGGCGATCCTCCTACGAGCAGTACTTC. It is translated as CASRRSSYEQYF.

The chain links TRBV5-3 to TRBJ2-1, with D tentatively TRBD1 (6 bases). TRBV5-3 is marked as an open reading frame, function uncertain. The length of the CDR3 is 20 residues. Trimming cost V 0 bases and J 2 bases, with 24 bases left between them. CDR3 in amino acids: CARSLVTSCLGHGTYNEQFF. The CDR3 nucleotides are TGTGCCAGAAGCTTGGTAACAAGCTGTTTGGGACACGGCACCTACAATGAGCAGTTCTTC.

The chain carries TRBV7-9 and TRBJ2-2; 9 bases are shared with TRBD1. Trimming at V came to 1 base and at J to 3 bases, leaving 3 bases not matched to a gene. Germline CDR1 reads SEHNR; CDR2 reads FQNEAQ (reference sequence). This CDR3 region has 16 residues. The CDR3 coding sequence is TGTGCCAGCAGCTTAGTGGGACAGGGATACACCGGGGAGCTGTTTTTT. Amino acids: CASSLVGQGYTGELFF.

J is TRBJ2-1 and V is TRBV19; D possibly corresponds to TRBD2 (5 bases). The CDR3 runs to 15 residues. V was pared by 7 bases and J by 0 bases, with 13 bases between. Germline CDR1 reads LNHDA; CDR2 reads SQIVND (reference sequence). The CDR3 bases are TGTGCCAGTAAATCAGCGGTGAGCTCCTACAATGAGCAGTTCTTC. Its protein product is CASKSAVSSYNEQFF.

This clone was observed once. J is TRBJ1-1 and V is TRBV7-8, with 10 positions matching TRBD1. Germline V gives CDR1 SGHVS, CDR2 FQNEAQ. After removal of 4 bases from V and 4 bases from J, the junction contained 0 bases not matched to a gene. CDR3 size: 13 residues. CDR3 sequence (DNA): TGTGCCAGCAGCTGGACAGGGGGCACTGAAGCTTTCTTT. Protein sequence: CASSWTGGTEAFF.

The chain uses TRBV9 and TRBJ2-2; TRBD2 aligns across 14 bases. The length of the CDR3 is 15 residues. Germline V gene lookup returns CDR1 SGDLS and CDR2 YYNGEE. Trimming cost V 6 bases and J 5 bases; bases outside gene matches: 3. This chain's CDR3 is CASTRTSGGTGELFF. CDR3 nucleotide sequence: TGTGCCAGCACCCGGACTAGCGGGGGGACCGGGGAGCTGTTTTTT.

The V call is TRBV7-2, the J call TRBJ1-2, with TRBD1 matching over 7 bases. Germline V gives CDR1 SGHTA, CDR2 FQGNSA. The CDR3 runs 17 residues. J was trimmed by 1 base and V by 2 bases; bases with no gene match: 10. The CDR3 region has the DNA TGTGCCAGCAGCTTACGGGACAGTTCCTACCTTAACTATGGCTACACCTTC. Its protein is CASSLRDSSYLNYGYTF.

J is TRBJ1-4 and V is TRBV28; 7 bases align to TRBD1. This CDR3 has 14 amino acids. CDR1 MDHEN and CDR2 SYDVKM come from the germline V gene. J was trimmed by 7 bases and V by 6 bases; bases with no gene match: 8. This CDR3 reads CASSQDRLGEKLFF. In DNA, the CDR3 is TGTGCCAGCAGCCAGGACAGGCTCGGTGAAAAACTGTTTTTT. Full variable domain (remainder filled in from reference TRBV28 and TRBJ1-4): DVKVTQSSRYLVKRTGEKVFLECVQDMDHENMFWYRQDPGLGLRLIYFSYDVKMKEKGDIPEGYSVSREKKERFSLILESASTNQTSMYLCASSQDRLGEKLFFGSGTQLSVL.

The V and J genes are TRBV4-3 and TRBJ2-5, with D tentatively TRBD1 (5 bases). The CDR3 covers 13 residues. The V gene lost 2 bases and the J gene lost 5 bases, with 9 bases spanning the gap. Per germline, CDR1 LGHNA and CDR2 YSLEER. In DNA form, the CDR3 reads TGCGCCAGCAGCCAAAGTCGACAGGAGACCCAGTACTTC. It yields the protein CASSQSRQETQYF.

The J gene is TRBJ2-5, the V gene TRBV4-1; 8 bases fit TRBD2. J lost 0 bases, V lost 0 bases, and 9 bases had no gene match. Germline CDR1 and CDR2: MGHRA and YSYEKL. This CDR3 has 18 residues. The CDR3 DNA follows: TGCGCCAGCAGCCAAGAAAATCCGGCGGGGGGAAACCAAGAGACCCAGTACTTC. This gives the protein CASSQENPAGGNQETQYF.

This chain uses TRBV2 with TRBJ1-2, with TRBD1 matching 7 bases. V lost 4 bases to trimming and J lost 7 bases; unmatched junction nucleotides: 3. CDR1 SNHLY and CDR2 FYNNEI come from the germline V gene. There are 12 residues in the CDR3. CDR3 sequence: CASSAGGPGYTF. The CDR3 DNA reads TGTGCCAGCAGTGCAGGGGGTCCTGGCTACACCTTC.

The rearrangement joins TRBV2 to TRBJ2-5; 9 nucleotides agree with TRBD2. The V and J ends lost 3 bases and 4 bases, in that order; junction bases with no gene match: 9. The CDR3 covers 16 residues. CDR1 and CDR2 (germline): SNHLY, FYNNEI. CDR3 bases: TGTGCCAGCAGTGATGTGGCGGGGGGGCCACGAGAGACCCAGTACTTC. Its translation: CASSDVAGGPRETQYF. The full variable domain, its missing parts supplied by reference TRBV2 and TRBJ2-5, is EPEVTQTPSHQVTQMGQEVILRCVPISNHLYFYWYRQILGQKVEFLVSFYNNEISEKSEIFDDQFSVERPDGSNFTLKIRSTKLEDSAMYFCASSDVAGGPRETQYFGPGTRLLVL.

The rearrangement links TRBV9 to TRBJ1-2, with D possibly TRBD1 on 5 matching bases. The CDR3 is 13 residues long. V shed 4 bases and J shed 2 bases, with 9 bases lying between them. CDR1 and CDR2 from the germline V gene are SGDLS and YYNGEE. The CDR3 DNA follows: TGTGCCAGCAGCCCCCGGACAAACTATGGCTACACCTTC. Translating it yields CASSPRTNYGYTF.

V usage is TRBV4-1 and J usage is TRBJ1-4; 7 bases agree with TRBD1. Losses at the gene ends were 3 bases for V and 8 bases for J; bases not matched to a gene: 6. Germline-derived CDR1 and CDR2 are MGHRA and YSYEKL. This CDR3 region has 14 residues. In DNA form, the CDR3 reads TGCGCCAGCAGCCAGCCCGACAGGGACGAAAAACTGTTTTTT. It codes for CASSQPDRDEKLFF.

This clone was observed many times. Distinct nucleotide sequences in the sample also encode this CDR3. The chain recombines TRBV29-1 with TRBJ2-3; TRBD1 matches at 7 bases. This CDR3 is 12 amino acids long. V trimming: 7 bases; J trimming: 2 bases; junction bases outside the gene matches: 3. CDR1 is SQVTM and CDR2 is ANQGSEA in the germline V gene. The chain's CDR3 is CSGGGSTDTQYF. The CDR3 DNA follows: TGCAGCGGAGGGGGCTCCACAGATACGCAGTATTTT.

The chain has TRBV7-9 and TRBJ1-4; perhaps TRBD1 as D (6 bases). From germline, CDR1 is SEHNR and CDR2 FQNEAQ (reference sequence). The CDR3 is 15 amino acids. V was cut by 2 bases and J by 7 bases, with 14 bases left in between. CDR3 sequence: CASSLTGRGSEKLFF. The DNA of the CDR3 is TGTGCCAGCAGCTTAACGGGCAGGGGAAGTGAAAAACTGTTTTTT.

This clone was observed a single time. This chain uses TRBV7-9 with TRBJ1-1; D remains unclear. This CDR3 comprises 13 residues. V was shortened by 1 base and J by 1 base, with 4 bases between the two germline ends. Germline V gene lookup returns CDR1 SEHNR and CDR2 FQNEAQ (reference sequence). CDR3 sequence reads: CASSLGANTEAFF. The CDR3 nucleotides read TGTGCCAGCAGCTTAGGAGCGAACACTGAAGCTTTCTTT.

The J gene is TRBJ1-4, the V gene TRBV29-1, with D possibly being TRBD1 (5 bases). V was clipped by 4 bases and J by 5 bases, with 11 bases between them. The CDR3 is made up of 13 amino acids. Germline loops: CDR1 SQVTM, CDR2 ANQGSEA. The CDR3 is CSVGWQGNEKLFF. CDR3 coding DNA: TGCAGCGTTGGATGGCAGGGAAATGAAAAACTGTTTTTT.